This TCR beta chain was sequenced for a study of shared clonotypes between healthy human individuals. About the research overall: Donors consisted of two women and a few men between 18 and 49. Each donor's CD4 naive and CD4 memory cells filled three plates apiece, CD8 naive two, and CD8 memory one.

This clone appeared a single time. Generated by immunoSEQ multiplex PCR, the TCRdb table keeps only in-frame clones and is missing some. Here the sample spans about 2 million clones, 90% to 95% being singletons. Trimming cost V 1 base and J 4 bases, with 12 bases left between them. CDR1 is SGHDT, CDR2 YYEEEE, per germline. CDR3 length equals 15 residues. The source of this sequence is a young man in good health. Sequencing input: naive CD4+ T cells sorted from blood. The subset is: CD45RA+ positively selected. The chain links TRBV5-6 to TRBJ1-5; a possible D gene is TRBD1 (5 bases). The CDR3 reads CASSLRGHLNQPQHF. CDR3 DNA: TGTGCCAGCAGCTTGAGAGGACACCTAAATCAGCCCCAGCATTTT.